Listed here is a single T cell receptor beta chain. What it recognizes is unknown. The data originate from a study of T cells in Graves' hyperthyroidism and ophthalmopathy. Study findings and constraints: Most expanded thyroid clonotypes above 0.001 recurred in blood.

Amplification targeted TCR beta CDR3 regions from RNA transcripts. An initial round of RT-PCR targeting the TCR CDR3 relied on the HTBI primer set. TCRdb re-called the multiplex PCR reads through MiXCR, storing one row per CDR3 protein. The repertoire consists of about 570,000 distinct CDR3 sequences, with just over 45% occurring once and the leading ten covering roughly 20%. Patients showing uncontrolled infection, other autoimmune disease, pregnancy or lactation were ineligible. V gave up 5 bases and J gave up 2 bases; unmatched junction bases: 12. Germline CDR1 LNHNV, CDR2 YYDKDF (reference sequence). The length of the CDR3 is 17 residues.

The origin of this receptor is an adult woman with Graves' disease, either hyperthyroidism or ophthalmopathy (not recorded which). The sample taken for sequencing was peripheral blood or thyroid tissue (not recorded which). The rearrangement joins TRBV15 to TRBJ2-7, with 10 nucleotides matching TRBD1. The CDR3 sequence: CATSHILTGTGAYEQYF. As DNA, the CDR3 is TGTGCCACCAGCCATATACTGACCGGGACAGGGGCCTACGAGCAGTACTTC. The full variable domain, with the rest looked up from reference TRBV15 and TRBJ2-7, is DAMVIQNPRYQVTQFGKPVTLSCSQTLNHNVMYWYQQKSSQAPKLLFHYYDKDFNNEADTPDNFQSRRPNTSFCFLDIRSPGLGDTAMYLCATSHILTGTGAYEQYFGPGTRLTVT.